The sequence of this TCR beta chain was determined in a study of T-cell memory formation after mild COVID-19. This clonotype was seen more than once but under ten times. TCRdb used MiXCR to reprocess the 5' RACE reads, holding one entry per CDR3 protein. The sample carries some 490,000 distinct CDR3 sequences, 15% to 20% recorded once. Looked up from germline, CDR1 is MGHRA and CDR2 is YSYEKL. V gave up 3 bases and J gave up 2 bases, with 10 bases separating them. The CDR3 extends over 14 amino acids. Material: PBMCs or a T cell subset sorted from them (not recorded which). The gene calls are TRBV4-1 and TRBJ2-5; D gene unclear. This receptor was identified in an adult woman who had mild COVID-19 (a few samples of this study predate the infection). Cell type and time point are not known. The CDR3 DNA is TGCGCCAGCAGCCACCGGACGCTACAAGAGACCCAGTACTTC. Amino acid sequence: CASSHRTLQETQYF.